Listed below are T cell receptor beta chains from one sample, sequenced in a study of blood T cell repertoires in COVID-19. Method: immunoSEQ multiplex PCR; TCRdb's copy keeps in-frame clones and lacks some. The sample includes about 110,000 clones, about 91% of them seen just once. The specimen was peripheral blood. The receptors were sampled from a man aged 45-65 years with active or convalescent COVID-19. CDR3s include the opening cysteine and the closing phenylalanine or tryptophan. D genes are given only for firm matches. The listing skips clone size in some rows; elsewhere it reads once, few, many or a size class.

>TRBJ2-7|TRBV11-2|TRBD1|NA
CASSLDVSGQGNYEQYF
TGTGCCAGCAGCTTAGATGTATCGGGACAGGGTAATTACGAGCAGTACTTC
>TRBJ1-1|TRBV6-6|NA|NA
CASSYGSGRGNTEAFF
TGTGCCAGCAGTTACGGGTCTGGCAGGGGGAACACTGAAGCTTTCTTT
>TRBJ2-1|TRBV5-1|TRBD2|NA
CASQGLAAHNEQFF
TGCGCCAGCCAGGGACTAGCGGCCCACAATGAGCAGTTCTTC
>TRBJ2-7|TRBV7-8|TRBD1|few
CASSLRSRRDSSYEQYF
TGTGCCAGCAGCTTAAGGTCCCGCCGGGACAGCTCCTACGAGCAGTACTTC
>TRBJ2-7|TRBV4-3|NA|NA
CASSLSWASPYEQYF
TGCGCCAGCAGCCTTTCCTGGGCCAGCCCCTACGAGCAGTACTTC
>TRBJ1-2|TRBV5-6|TRBD1|NA
CASSFDRADSGYTF
TGTGCCAGCAGCTTCGACAGGGCAGATTCGGGCTACACCTTC
>TRBJ1-2|TRBV5-5|NA|NA
CASSVDSNYGYTF
TGTGCCAGCAGCGTGGACAGTAACTATGGCTACACCTTC
>TRBJ2-1|TRBV13|TRBD2|few
CASSSQGAGGANEQFF
TGTGCCAGCAGCTCCCAAGGAGCGGGAGGAGCCAATGAGCAGTTCTTC
>TRBJ2-3|TRBV13|NA|few
CASSVQRISTDTQYF
TGTGCCAGCAGCGTCCAGCGGATTAGCACAGATACGCAGTATTTT
>TRBJ2-3|TRBV28|NA|once
CASSPRGTGTDTQYF
TGTGCCAGCAGCCCCCGGGGTACGGGCACAGATACGCAGTATTTT
>TRBJ2-1|TRBV6-6|TRBD2|NA
CASSYPSGSNEQFF
TGTGCCAGCAGTTACCCTAGCGGCAGTAATGAGCAGTTCTTC
>TRBJ2-3|TRBV6-5|TRBD2|NA
CASRTSTHGDTQYF
TGTGCCAGCAGGACTAGCACCCACGGGGATACGCAGTATTTT
>TRBJ2-5|TRBV5-1|NA|NA
CASSLAKYRSQETQYF
TGCGCCAGCAGCTTGGCTAAATACAGGTCACAAGAGACCCAGTACTTC
>TRBJ2-3|TRBV7-2|NA|NA
CASSLVGWGGREDTQYF
TGTGCCAGCAGCTTAGTGGGGTGGGGCGGCCGCGAAGATACGCAGTATTTT
>TRBJ2-7|TRBV24-1|NA|NA
CATSGLDEEQYF
TGTGCCACCAGTGGACTCGACGAGGAGCAGTACTTC
>TRBJ2-5|TRBV27|NA|NA
CASSLSNQETQYF
TGTGCCAGCAGTTTAAGCAACCAAGAGACCCAGTACTTC
>TRBJ1-3|TRBV5-1|NA|NA
CASSGTRNSGNTIYF
TGCGCCAGCTCCGGGACACGGAACTCTGGAAACACCATATATTTT
>TRBJ2-7|TRBV4-1|TRBD2|NA
CASSQDWGLAGGSYEQYF
TGCGCCAGCAGCCAAGATTGGGGACTAGCGGGAGGTTCCTACGAGCAGTACTTC
>TRBJ1-5|TRBV28|NA|NA
CASSFQVYGNQPQHF
TGTGCCAGCAGTTTTCAAGTCTATGGCAATCAGCCCCAGCATTTT
>TRBJ2-7|TRBV24-1|TRBD2|NA
CATSELAGVRYEQYF
TGTGCCACCAGTGAACTAGCGGGAGTCAGGTACGAGCAGTACTTC
>TRBJ2-3|TRBV18|NA|NA
CASSPTATDTQYF
TGTGCCAGCTCACCCACAGCCACAGATACGCAGTATTTT
>TRBJ2-5|TRBV7-2|TRBD2|NA
CASSLGGEVLETQYF
TGTGCCAGCAGCTTGGGGGGGGAGGTGCTTGAGACCCAGTACTTC
>TRBJ2-1|TRBV28|TRBD2|NA
CASTGGLAGYNEQFF
TGTGCCAGCACAGGGGGACTAGCGGGATACAATGAGCAGTTCTTC
>TRBJ2-7|TRBV4-1|NA|NA
CASSRVGAGSEYEQYF
TGCGCCAGCAGCCGGGTAGGGGCAGGTTCCGAATACGAGCAGTACTTC
>TRBJ1-3|TRBV9|NA|NA
CASSPAGIGNTIYF
TGTGCCAGCAGCCCGGCGGGAATCGGAAACACCATATATTTT
>TRBJ2-5|TRBV29-1|NA|NA
CSASWAQETQYF
TGCAGCGCCTCGTGGGCCCAAGAGACCCAGTACTTC
>TRBJ2-5|TRBV5-8|TRBD2|NA
CASISGRGAQYF
TGTGCCAGCATCTCTGGTCGGGGGGCCCAGTACTTC
>TRBJ2-3|TRBV4-3|NA|NA
CASSQDARSTDTQYF
TGCGCCAGCAGCCAAGATGCACGGAGCACAGATACGCAGTATTTT
>TRBJ1-5|TRBV28|NA|NA
CASSLEAYQPQHF
TGTGCCAGCAGTTTGGAAGCGTATCAGCCCCAGCATTTT
>TRBJ2-5|TRBV6-1|NA|NA
CASSEYTGMGETQYF
TGTGCCAGCAGTGAATATACAGGGATGGGAGAGACCCAGTACTTC